The rows below give T cell receptor beta chains drawn from one sample of a study of patients and donors after allogeneic stem cell transplantation. TCRdb re-called the RT-PCR reads with MiXCR, one entry per CDR3 protein. This table holds 410,000 or so distinct CDR3 sequences, about a sixth found once. Sequenced sample: blood, either unsorted or a sorted T cell fraction (not recorded which). The receptors were gathered from a human donor who was either an allogeneic HSCT recipient or a stem cell or donor lymphocyte infusion donor (not recorded which). It is not recorded whose cells these are; they may come from a transplant donor. CDR3s include the opening cysteine and the closing phenylalanine or tryptophan. A D gene is named only where the DNA matches it firmly. Size tells how often a clone was seen (once, few, many) or the class of an expanded clone, and some rows leave it out.

clone size	D gene	CDR3 length	V gene	J gene	CDR3 protein	CDR3 DNA
many	-	14	TRBV5-1	TRBJ2-3	CASSDSDGADTQYF	TGCGCCAGCAGCGACTCGGACGGGGCAGATACGCAGTATTTT
-	-	14	TRBV5-1	TRBJ2-5	CASSLVDSEETQYF	TGCGCCAGCAGCTTGGTGGACAGCGAAGAGACCCAGTACTTC
-	-	14	TRBV7-2	TRBJ1-6	CASSSRAINSPLHF	TGTGCCAGCAGCTCTCGGGCCATAAATTCACCCCTCCACTTT
few	-	15	TRBV6-1	TRBJ2-1	CASSPGRPGANEQFF	TGTGCCAGCAGTCCAGGAAGGCCGGGGGCCAATGAGCAGTTCTTC
-	-	15	TRBV6-5	TRBJ1-2	CASSYRRGANYGYTF	TGTGCCAGCAGTTACCGGCGGGGAGCTAACTATGGCTACACCTTC
-	-	12	TRBV3-1	TRBJ1-2	CASSRQQGGYTF	TGTGCCAGCAGCCGCCAACAGGGTGGCTACACCTTC
-	-	15	TRBV2	TRBJ1-1	CASSETGNLNTEAFF	TGTGCCAGCAGTGAAACAGGGAATTTGAACACTGAAGCTTTCTTT
many	-	17	TRBV4-2	TRBJ2-7	CASSQAAGLELSYEQYF	TGTGCCAGCAGCCAAGCGGCGGGGTTAGAGCTCTCCTACGAGCAGTACTTC
few	-	17	TRBV9	TRBJ2-3	CASTNSPSRQGTDTQYF	TGTGCCAGCACTAACAGCCCCTCCAGGCAGGGCACAGATACGCAGTATTTT
-	-	12	TRBV3-1	TRBJ2-7	CASSQVGPEQYF	TGTGCCAGCAGCCAAGTGGGCCCGGAGCAGTACTTC
-	-	17	TRBV4-2	TRBJ2-7	CASSPDVLGEDPYEQYF	TGTGCCAGCAGCCCAGACGTCCTGGGAGAAGATCCCTACGAGCAGTACTTC
many	-	15	TRBV12-5	TRBJ1-1	CASGLVREGSTEAFF	TGTGCTAGTGGTTTGGTACGGGAGGGGAGCACTGAAGCTTTCTTT
-	-	14	TRBV2	TRBJ2-3	CASSLLKWVDTQYF	TGTGCCAGCAGTCTTCTAAAATGGGTAGATACGCAGTATTTT
few	-	15	TRBV7-2	TRBJ2-1	CASSSSGAGRTEQFF	TGTGCCAGCAGCTCCTCGGGGGCAGGCCGAACTGAGCAGTTCTTC
-	-	13	TRBV30	TRBJ1-3	CALDGDSGNTIYF	TGTGCCTTGGACGGAGACTCTGGAAACACCATATATTTT
few	TRBD2	16	TRBV27	TRBJ2-3	CASSPQRGGWADTQYF	TGTGCCAGCAGTCCCCAACGGGGGGGCTGGGCAGATACGCAGTATTTT
-	-	17	TRBV21-1	TRBJ2-1	CASSSLLGRNLGSEQFF	TGTGCCAGCAGCTCTCTTCTCGGACGCAATCTGGGCAGTGAGCAGTTCTTC
few	-	14	TRBV4-3	TRBJ2-1	CASSQDLRAGEQFF	TGCGCCAGCAGCCAAGATCTTCGGGCGGGGGAGCAGTTCTTC
few	-	14	TRBV19	TRBJ2-2	CASRSHKNTGELFF	TGTGCCAGTAGGTCCCATAAGAACACCGGGGAGCTGTTTTTT
-	-	13	TRBV7-6	TRBJ2-7	CASHSVLSYEQYF	TGTGCCAGCCACTCGGTACTGTCCTACGAGCAGTACTTC
-	-	11	TRBV2	TRBJ2-7	CASSVTLSEYF	TGTGCCAGCAGTGTCACTTTATCGGAGTACTTC
few	-	18	TRBV6-5	TRBJ1-3	CASSSLPSWGLPGNTIYF	TGTGCCAGCAGTTCCCTCCCCTCATGGGGCCTCCCGGGGAACACCATATATTTT
few	-	16	TRBV3-1	TRBJ1-5	CASSQGTGGRTQPQHF	TGTGCCAGCAGCCAAGGAACGGGGGGGCGGACTCAGCCCCAGCATTTT
-	TRBD2	15	TRBV6-5	TRBJ2-1	CASSYALAGGNEQFF	TGTGCCAGCAGTTACGCCCTAGCGGGGGGAAATGAGCAGTTCTTC
-	TRBD2	15	TRBV7-3	TRBJ2-2	CATSLAGGPSGELFF	TGTGCCACCTCCTTAGCGGGGGGGCCAAGCGGGGAGCTGTTTTTT
few	-	14	TRBV5-1	TRBJ2-7	CASSGRPDYYEQYF	TGCGCCAGCAGCGGAAGGCCAGATTACTACGAGCAGTACTTC
-	-	13	TRBV27	TRBJ1-1	CASNRRQNTEAFF	TGTGCCAGCAATAGGAGACAGAACACTGAAGCTTTCTTT
-	TRBD2	15	TRBV5-1	TRBJ2-7	CASSLVAGPTYEQYF	TGCGCCAGCAGCTTGGTAGCGGGCCCAACCTACGAGCAGTACTTC
-	-	15	TRBV4-2	TRBJ1-1	CASTPPNSPNTEAFF	TGTGCCAGCACCCCCCCTAACAGCCCCAACACTGAAGCTTTCTTT
-	-	13	TRBV20-1	TRBJ1-2	CSARVGDGYGYTF	TGCAGTGCTAGAGTAGGTGACGGCTATGGCTACACCTTC
few	-	15	TRBV20-1	TRBJ1-3	CSASHGKGSGNTIYF	TGCAGTGCTTCGCATGGAAAGGGCTCTGGAAACACCATATATTTT
few	TRBD2	14	TRBV29-1	TRBJ2-2	CSVVRGGRTGELFF	TGCAGCGTTGTCCGGGGGGGCCGGACCGGGGAGCTGTTTTTT
many	TRBD1	12	TRBV20-1	TRBJ2-5	CSAYRGSETQYF	TGCAGTGCTTACAGGGGTTCGGAGACCCAGTACTTC
-	-	17	TRBV9	TRBJ2-5	CASSVQGGTTGQETQYF	TGTGCCAGCAGCGTACAGGGGGGGACGACAGGGCAAGAGACCCAGTACTTC
-	-	16	TRBV16	TRBJ2-1	CASSQSIRAGSNEQFF	TGTGCCAGCAGCCAATCGATTAGGGCAGGGAGCAATGAGCAGTTCTTC
few	TRBD1	14	TRBV15	TRBJ2-7	CATSLTTGEYEQYF	TGTGCCACCAGTCTTACCACAGGGGAATACGAGCAGTACTTC
once	-	12	TRBV6-6	TRBJ1-5	CASMVEFQPQHF	TGTGCCAGCATGGTAGAGTTTCAGCCCCAGCATTTT
few	-	19	TRBV4-1	TRBJ2-1	CASSQDLVPGRPTYNEQFF	TGCGCCAGCAGCCAAGATCTCGTCCCCGGGCGTCCGACCTACAATGAGCAGTTCTTC
once	-	16	TRBV10-3	TRBJ2-4	CAISDIRGLAKNIQYF	TGTGCCATCAGTGACATCCGGGGGTTAGCCAAAAACATTCAGTACTTC
-	TRBD1	14	TRBV4-3	TRBJ1-5	CASSQGTGSQPQHF	TGCGCCAGCAGCCAAGGGACAGGGTCTCAGCCCCAGCATTTT
few	-	15	TRBV12-3/TRBV12-4	TRBJ1-5	CASSSGGNGNQPQHF	TGTGCCAGCAGCTCCGGGGGGAATGGCAATCAGCCCCAGCATTTT
few	-	13	TRBV20-1	TRBJ2-1	CSAPRDAPSEQFF	TGCAGTGCTCCCCGGGACGCCCCTAGTGAGCAGTTCTTC
few	-	13	TRBV2	TRBJ2-3	CASRVDSTDTQYF	TGTGCCAGCAGGGTGGACAGCACAGATACGCAGTATTTT
-	-	16	TRBV4-1	TRBJ1-2	CASSHFGDLRNYGYTF	TGCGCCAGCAGCCATTTTGGGGACTTGCGTAACTATGGCTACACCTTC
-	-	13	TRBV20-1	TRBJ2-3	CSARRSGADTQYF	TGCAGTGCTAGGCGCAGCGGTGCGGATACGCAGTATTTT
few	-	14	TRBV19	TRBJ1-1	CASSIGKANTEAFF	TGTGCCAGTAGTATCGGCAAGGCGAACACTGAAGCTTTCTTT
few	TRBD1	14	TRBV6-1	TRBJ1-4	CASIGTGQSEKLFF	TGTGCCAGCATTGGGACAGGGCAGAGTGAAAAACTGTTTTTT
-	-	15	TRBV27	TRBJ2-7	CASRFAVGGSYEQYF	TGTGCCAGCAGATTTGCGGTCGGAGGGTCCTACGAGCAGTACTTC
few	TRBD1	15	TRBV12-3/TRBV12-4	TRBJ1-2	CASGLQGARLDGYTF	TGTGCCAGCGGTCTTCAGGGGGCGAGGTTAGATGGCTACACCTTC
-	-	13	TRBV6-2/TRBV6-3	TRBJ2-7	CASSHIPVGEQYF	TGTGCCAGCAGTCATATCCCGGTGGGGGAGCAGTACTTC
-	TRBD1	13	TRBV29-1	TRBJ1-1	CSYRQGRSTEAFF	TGCAGCTACCGACAGGGGAGGAGCACTGAAGCTTTCTTT
-	-	13	TRBV2	TRBJ2-7	CASSLNRVMEQYF	TGTGCCAGCAGTCTTAACAGGGTGATGGAGCAGTACTTC
-	-	16	TRBV9	TRBJ2-3	CASSVDVGGSTDTQYF	TGTGCCAGCAGCGTAGACGTAGGCGGGAGCACAGATACGCAGTATTTT
-	-	15	TRBV4-1	TRBJ1-1	CASSPLLQRPTEAFF	TGCGCCAGCAGCCCCCTATTACAAAGGCCCACTGAAGCTTTCTTT
few	TRBD1	13	TRBV6-1	TRBJ1-5	CASGGQGSWPQHF	TGTGCCAGCGGTGGACAGGGAAGTTGGCCCCAGCATTTT